This T cell receptor (beta chain) was observed in a study of CD8 T cells in ankylosing spondylitis. Study-level points and caveats: Clones tied to disease were said to be significantly enriched in matched ankylosing spondylitis synovial fluid. A TCR beta motif of 8 or 9 highly homologous variants appeared characteristic of ankylosing spondylitis blood.

TCRdb processed the 5' RACE reads anew with MiXCR; each CDR3 protein has one entry. The profile covers 230,000 or so distinct CDR3 sequences, with about a sixth appearing a single time and less than 35% taken by the ten largest. A remark on this clonotype: Its antigen is still unknown.

With 3 bases removed from V and 8 bases from J, the gap between germline ends came to 20 bases. The length of the CDR3 is 16 residues. Germline loops: CDR1 MGHRA, CDR2 YSYEKL. The chain recombines TRBV4-1 with TRBJ2-1; D possibly corresponds to TRBD1 (6 bases). Sequenced sample: blood, either unsorted or a sorted T cell fraction (not recorded which). The receptor's source is a male donor with ankylosing spondylitis or in good health (not recorded which). The CDR3 nucleotides read TGCGCCAGCAGCCAGAGACCGGGACCCCCAGGGGATGAGCAGTTCTTC. Its protein product is CASSQRPGPPGDEQFF.